The clone carrying this T cell receptor (beta chain) was recorded once. The sample belongs to a study of CD8+CD57+ T cells in acquired aplastic anemia. TCR beta VDJ combinations and CDR3 sequences were profiled from genomic DNA. One entry per CDR3 protein, called by TCRdb with MiXCR from the reads. The table has about 160,000 distinct CDR3 sequences, 40% to 60% seen once; the top ten hold roughly 30%. The CDR3 extends over 12 amino acids. V lost 4 bases, J lost 11 bases, and 14 bases lay in between. The V gene's germline CDR1 is LNHDA and CDR2 SQIVND (reference sequence). Patients sequenced had flow cytometry evidence of CD8+CD57+ cell expansion.

Sequencing was done on a sample of sorted CD4+, CD8+, or CD8+CD57+ T cells (not recorded which) from PBMCs. This receptor was obtained from a human donor with aplastic anemia. This sequence joins TRBV19 and TRBJ1-2, with D possibly matching TRBD1 (6 bases). The CDR3 DNA follows: TGTGCCAGTAGTACCGAGGGGGGGCGATACACCTTC. This codes for CASSTEGGRYTF.